The clone carrying this T cell receptor (beta chain) has only one observation. Antigen specificity is unknown. This sample stems from a study of T cell repertoires in cytomegalovirus infection. Study-wide context: Indications came from public TCR beta signatures; they pointed to CMV infection and to a matching HLA type.

Per the germline V gene, CDR1 is MGHRA and CDR2 is YSYEKL. The CDR3 is made up of 12 amino acids. Trimming removed 6 bases from V and 7 bases from J, with 12 bases in between. MiXCR, run by TCRdb on the reads, gives a single entry per CDR3 protein. This table holds approximately 770,000 distinct CDR3 sequences, about 29% found once. Study conclusions and caveats: HLA-C-restricted, CMV-specific TCR beta clonotypes were dominant ex vivo. The study identified carriers of CMV plus the relevant HLA from cumulative public TCR beta family frequency.

This TCR was sampled from a human donor in good health (CMV status not recorded). Some clones in this sample may be carry-over from other donors' samples. The chain employs TRBV4-1 and TRBJ1-1, with D unclear. The specimen comprised cultured CD8+ T cells from PBMCs, sampled from culture after CMV antigen stimulation. The CDR3 DNA reads as TGCGCCAGCAGTATCCCTGGGAATGAAGCTTTCTTT. It specifies CASSIPGNEAFF.